This T cell receptor (beta chain) was captured by sequencing in a study of T cell clones after liver transplantation. About the study: Tolerance: complete withdrawal held at least one year, liver enzymes staying within twice normal.

Method: immunoSEQ multiplex PCR; TCRdb's copy keeps in-frame clones and lacks some. The sample gives some 45,000 clones, approximately 86% of which show up once; almost 2.5% is in the top ten. This clone was seen a handful of times. Per the germline V gene, CDR1 is SGHDT and CDR2 is YYEEEE. The CDR3 loop spans 11 amino acids. Trimming shortened V by 2 bases and J by 4 bases, and 3 bases separated the two germline ends. The J gene is TRBJ2-5, the V gene TRBV5-6; D unresolved. The TCR sequence derives from a human patient who received a liver transplant. Some of the T cells may derive from the graft donor. The input for sequencing was CD4+ T cells from blood, taken 24 months after liver transplant. The CDR3 DNA sequence: TGTGCCAGCAGCTTTCCAGAGACCCAGTACTTC. Translation gives CASSFPETQYF.